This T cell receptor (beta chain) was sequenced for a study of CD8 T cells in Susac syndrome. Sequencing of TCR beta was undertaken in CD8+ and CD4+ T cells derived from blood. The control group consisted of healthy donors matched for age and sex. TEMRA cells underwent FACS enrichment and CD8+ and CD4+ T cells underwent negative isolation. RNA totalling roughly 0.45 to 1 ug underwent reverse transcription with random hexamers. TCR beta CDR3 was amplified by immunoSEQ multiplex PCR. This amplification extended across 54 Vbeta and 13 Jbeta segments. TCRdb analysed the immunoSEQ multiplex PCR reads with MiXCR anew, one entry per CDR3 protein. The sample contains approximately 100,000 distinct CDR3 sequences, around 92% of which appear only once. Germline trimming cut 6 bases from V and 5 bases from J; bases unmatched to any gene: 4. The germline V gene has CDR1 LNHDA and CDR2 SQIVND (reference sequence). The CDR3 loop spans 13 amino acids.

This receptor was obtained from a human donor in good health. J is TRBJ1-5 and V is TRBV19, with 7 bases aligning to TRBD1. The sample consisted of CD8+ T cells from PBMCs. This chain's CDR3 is CASRRQGDQPQHF. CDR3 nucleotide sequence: TGTGCCAGTAGGCGACAGGGAGATCAGCCCCAGCATTTT.